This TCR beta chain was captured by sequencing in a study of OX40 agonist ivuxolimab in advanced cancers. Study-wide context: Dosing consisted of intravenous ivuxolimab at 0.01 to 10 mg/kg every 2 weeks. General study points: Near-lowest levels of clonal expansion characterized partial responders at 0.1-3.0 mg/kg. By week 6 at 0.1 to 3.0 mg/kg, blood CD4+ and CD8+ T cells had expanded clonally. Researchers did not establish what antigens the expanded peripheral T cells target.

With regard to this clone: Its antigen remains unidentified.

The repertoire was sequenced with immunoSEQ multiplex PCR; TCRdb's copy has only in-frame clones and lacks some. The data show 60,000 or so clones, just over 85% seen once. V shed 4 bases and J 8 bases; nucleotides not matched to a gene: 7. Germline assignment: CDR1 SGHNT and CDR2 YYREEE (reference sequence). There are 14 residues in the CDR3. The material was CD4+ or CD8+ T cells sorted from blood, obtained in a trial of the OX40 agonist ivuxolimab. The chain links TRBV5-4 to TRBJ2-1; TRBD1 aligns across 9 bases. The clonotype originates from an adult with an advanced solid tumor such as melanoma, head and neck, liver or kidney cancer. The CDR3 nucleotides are TGTGCCAGCAGCACCCGGGACAGGGATGATGAGCAGTTCTTC. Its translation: CASSTRDRDDEQFF.